This T cell receptor (beta chain) was sequenced in a study of brain T cells in children with intractable seizures. Study results and limitations: Only CDR3 sequence similarity suggested viral specificity, without known HCMV serostatus.

Germline V gene lookup returns CDR1 SGHNT and CDR2 YYREEE (reference sequence). The ends were cut back, 4 bases at V and 0 bases at J, with 10 bases in the middle. There are 15 residues in the CDR3. Pre-surgery treatment included at least one anti-epileptic drug. In regard to this clone: Its antigen is unidentified.

Produced via immunoSEQ multiplex PCR; TCRdb's table is partial and in-frame only. In the table there are about 41,000 clones, 80% to 95% of which are singletons. The gene calls are TRBV5-4 and TRBJ1-4; a possible D gene is TRBD1 (5 bases). This clonotype originated in a girl aged 2-10 years with tuberous sclerosis and intractable seizures. Here the sequenced sample was peripheral blood, taken at surgery. This CDR3 reads CASSNLGATNEKLFF. The CDR3 DNA reads as TGTGCCAGCAGCAACTTGGGGGCAACTAATGAAAAACTGTTTTTT.